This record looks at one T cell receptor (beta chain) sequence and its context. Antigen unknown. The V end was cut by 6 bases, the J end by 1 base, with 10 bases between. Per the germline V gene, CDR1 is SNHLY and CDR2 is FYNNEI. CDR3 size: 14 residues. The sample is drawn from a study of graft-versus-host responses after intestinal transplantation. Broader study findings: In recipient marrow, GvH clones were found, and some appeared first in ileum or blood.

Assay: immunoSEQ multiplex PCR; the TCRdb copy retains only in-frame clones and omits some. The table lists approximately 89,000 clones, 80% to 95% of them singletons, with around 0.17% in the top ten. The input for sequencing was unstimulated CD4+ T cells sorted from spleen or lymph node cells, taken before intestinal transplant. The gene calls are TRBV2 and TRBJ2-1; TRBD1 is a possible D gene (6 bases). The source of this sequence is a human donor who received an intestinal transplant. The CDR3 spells CASRGADSYNEQFF. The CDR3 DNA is TGTGCCAGCAGGGGGGCGGATTCCTACAATGAGCAGTTCTTC.